This T cell receptor (beta chain) was identified during a study of CD8+CD57+ T cells in acquired aplastic anemia. TCR beta VDJ and CDR3 profiling used genomic DNA as template. TCRdb called the reads again in MiXCR, with one record for every CDR3 protein. Of some 410,000 distinct CDR3 sequences listed, 65% to 75% are singletons. The CDR3 extends over 17 amino acids. V gave up 3 bases and J gave up 4 bases; unmatched junction bases: 11. Germline assignment: CDR1 SGHTA and CDR2 FQGNSA. The chain has TRBV7-2 and TRBJ1-5; 8 nucleotides agree with TRBD1. The material sequenced was sorted CD4+, CD8+, or CD8+CD57+ T cells (not recorded which) from PBMCs. This TCR was recovered from a human donor in good health, serving as a control. In nucleotides, the CDR3 is TGTGCCAGCAGCTTCTCCGGGACCAACAGGGGGAATCAGCCCCAGCATTTT. This encodes CASSFSGTNRGNQPQHF. Combining the CDR3 with reference TRBV7-2 and TRBJ1-5 gives the whole variable domain GAGVSQSPSNKVTEKGKDVELRCDPISGHTALYWYRQSLGQGLEFLIYFQGNSAPDKSGLPSDRFSAERTGGSVSTLTIQRTQQEDSAVYLCASSFSGTNRGNQPQHFGDGTRLSIL.